This is a list of T cell receptor beta chains from one sample in a study of blood T cell repertoires in COVID-19. Some clones are missing from TCRdb's copy, which holds only in-frame ones; the method was immunoSEQ multiplex PCR. The sample includes a few hundred thousand clones, about 90% of them seen just once. The sequenced sample consisted of PBMCs or T cells enriched from blood (not recorded which). These receptors all stem from a young woman who had recovered from COVID-19. CDR3s include the opening cysteine and the closing phenylalanine or tryptophan. Fields, in order: CDR3 protein, CDR3 DNA, V gene, D gene, J gene, clone size. A D gene is named only where the DNA matches it firmly. The size of a clone is reported for some rows only, either as once, few or many, or as a class for expanded clones.

cdr3_aa: CASLTRSYEQYF; cdr3_nt: TGTGCCAGCCTAACGCGCTCCTACGAGCAGTACTTC; v_call: TRBV2; d_call: NA; j_call: TRBJ2-7; clone_size: NA
cdr3_aa: CASTPLVGQESSYEQYF; cdr3_nt: TGTGCCAGTACTCCTCTTGTGGGGCAGGAGAGCTCCTACGAGCAGTACTTC; v_call: TRBV25-1; d_call: NA; j_call: TRBJ2-7; clone_size: NA
cdr3_aa: CASSLQGNYGYTF; cdr3_nt: TGCGCCAGCAGCTTACAGGGGAACTATGGCTACACCTTC; v_call: TRBV5-1; d_call: TRBD1; j_call: TRBJ1-2; clone_size: NA
cdr3_aa: CASSIVVGETQYF; cdr3_nt: TGTGCCAGTAGTATCGTGGTCGGGGAGACCCAGTACTTC; v_call: TRBV19; d_call: NA; j_call: TRBJ2-5; clone_size: NA
cdr3_aa: CATSPRVAGPSGANVLTF; cdr3_nt: TGTGCCACCAGCCCCAGAGTAGCGGGGCCCTCTGGGGCCAACGTCCTGACTTTC; v_call: TRBV15; d_call: TRBD2; j_call: TRBJ2-6; clone_size: once
cdr3_aa: CASSPLAGGSSYEQYF; cdr3_nt: TGTGCCAGCAGCCCCTTAGCGGGAGGGAGCTCCTACGAGCAGTACTTC; v_call: TRBV7-8; d_call: TRBD2; j_call: TRBJ2-7; clone_size: NA
cdr3_aa: CASSPGLVREQYF; cdr3_nt: TGTGCCAGCAGCCCGGGACTGGTAAGGGAGCAGTACTTC; v_call: TRBV11-2; d_call: NA; j_call: TRBJ2-7; clone_size: NA
cdr3_aa: CASSLVVSGVEEQFF; cdr3_nt: TGCGCCAGCAGCTTGGTCGTTTCGGGAGTAGAGGAGCAGTTCTTC; v_call: TRBV5-1; d_call: NA; j_call: TRBJ2-1; clone_size: NA
cdr3_aa: CASSLASDSYGYTF; cdr3_nt: TGTGCCAGCAGTTTGGCCTCGGACAGCTATGGCTACACCTTC; v_call: TRBV27; d_call: NA; j_call: TRBJ1-2; clone_size: NA
cdr3_aa: CASSQDLAPHMGGEQFF; cdr3_nt: TGTGCCAGCAGCCAAGATTTAGCACCCCACATGGGGGGTGAGCAGTTCTTC; v_call: TRBV4-2; d_call: NA; j_call: TRBJ2-1; clone_size: few
cdr3_aa: CASGSGTSSANEQFF; cdr3_nt: TGTGCCAGCGGGTCAGGAACTAGCAGCGCTAATGAGCAGTTCTTC; v_call: TRBV2; d_call: NA; j_call: TRBJ2-1; clone_size: few
cdr3_aa: CASSQDDREYREQYF; cdr3_nt: TGTGCCAGCAGCCAAGATGACAGGGAATATCGGGAGCAGTACTTC; v_call: TRBV3-1/TRBV3-2; d_call: TRBD1; j_call: TRBJ2-7; clone_size: NA
cdr3_aa: CASSSGTVSTDTQYF; cdr3_nt: TGTGCCAGCAGCTCCGGGACAGTTAGCACAGATACGCAGTATTTT; v_call: TRBV5-6; d_call: TRBD1; j_call: TRBJ2-3; clone_size: NA
cdr3_aa: CASRSRDRFKMNTEAFF; cdr3_nt: TGTGCCAGCAGGTCCCGGGACAGGTTTAAAATGAACACTGAAGCTTTCTTT; v_call: TRBV28; d_call: TRBD1; j_call: TRBJ1-1; clone_size: NA
cdr3_aa: CASSRGLNTGELFF; cdr3_nt: TGTGCCAGCAGCCGAGGGCTGAACACCGGGGAGCTGTTTTTT; v_call: TRBV11-3; d_call: NA; j_call: TRBJ2-2; clone_size: NA
cdr3_aa: CASSLGEQTHTGELFF; cdr3_nt: TGTGCCAGCAGCTTAGGAGAGCAAACCCACACCGGGGAGCTGTTTTTT; v_call: TRBV13; d_call: NA; j_call: TRBJ2-2; clone_size: NA
cdr3_aa: CASSLVPGTSNTEAFF; cdr3_nt: TGCGCCAGCAGCTTGGTACCAGGGACATCGAACACTGAAGCTTTCTTT; v_call: TRBV5-1; d_call: NA; j_call: TRBJ1-1; clone_size: NA
cdr3_aa: CASSEAGGTLYEQYF; cdr3_nt: TGTGCCAGCAGTGAAGCGGGGGGAACTCTCTACGAGCAGTACTTC; v_call: TRBV6-1; d_call: NA; j_call: TRBJ2-7; clone_size: NA
cdr3_aa: CASSSTTTYEQYF; cdr3_nt: TGTGCCAGCAGCAGTACTACTACCTACGAGCAGTACTTC; v_call: TRBV5-6; d_call: NA; j_call: TRBJ2-7; clone_size: once
cdr3_aa: CASREGQGGTEAFF; cdr3_nt: TGTGCCAGCAGGGAGGGACAGGGAGGCACTGAAGCTTTCTTT; v_call: TRBV6-5; d_call: TRBD1; j_call: TRBJ1-1; clone_size: NA
cdr3_aa: CASSQFRGLYEQYF; cdr3_nt: TGCGCCAGCAGCCAATTCAGGGGGCTATACGAGCAGTACTTC; v_call: TRBV4-1; d_call: TRBD1; j_call: TRBJ2-7; clone_size: NA
cdr3_aa: CASSPRTDRPEQYF; cdr3_nt: TGTGCCAGCTCACCAAGGACAGATCGTCCAGAGCAGTACTTC; v_call: TRBV18; d_call: NA; j_call: TRBJ2-7; clone_size: NA
cdr3_aa: CASSQDSEAFF; cdr3_nt: TGTGCCAGCAGCCAAGACAGTGAAGCTTTCTTT; v_call: TRBV3-1/TRBV3-2; d_call: NA; j_call: TRBJ1-1; clone_size: NA
cdr3_aa: CSVAGAGNTGELFF; cdr3_nt: TGCAGCGTTGCAGGGGCCGGGAACACCGGGGAGCTGTTTTTT; v_call: TRBV29-1; d_call: NA; j_call: TRBJ2-2; clone_size: NA
cdr3_aa: CASSQSSGTEAFF; cdr3_nt: TGTGCCAGCAGCCAATCATCGGGGACTGAAGCTTTCTTT; v_call: TRBV16; d_call: NA; j_call: TRBJ1-1; clone_size: NA
cdr3_aa: CASLKTATGGELFF; cdr3_nt: TGTGCCAGCTTGAAGACAGCTACGGGCGGGGAGCTGTTTTTT; v_call: TRBV6-5; d_call: NA; j_call: TRBJ2-2; clone_size: NA
cdr3_aa: CASSLLPGQYNSPLHF; cdr3_nt: TGTGCCAGCAGCTTATTGCCTGGACAGTATAATTCACCCCTCCACTTT; v_call: TRBV7-8; d_call: NA; j_call: TRBJ1-6; clone_size: once
cdr3_aa: CASSRTSGSTDTQYF; cdr3_nt: TGTGCCAGCAGCCGTACTAGCGGAAGCACAGATACGCAGTATTTT; v_call: TRBV28; d_call: TRBD2; j_call: TRBJ2-3; clone_size: once
cdr3_aa: CASSSTERGAAGELFF; cdr3_nt: TGTGCCAGCAGCTCCACGGAGCGGGGGGCCGCCGGGGAGCTGTTTTTT; v_call: TRBV11-3; d_call: TRBD2; j_call: TRBJ2-2; clone_size: NA
cdr3_aa: CASSLFQPGFSRDEKLFF; cdr3_nt: TGTGCCAGCAGCTTGTTTCAGCCAGGGTTTAGTCGGGATGAAAAACTGTTTTTT; v_call: TRBV5-8; d_call: NA; j_call: TRBJ1-4; clone_size: NA
cdr3_aa: CASRHTGYYEQYF; cdr3_nt: TGCGCCAGCAGACATACAGGCTACTACGAGCAGTACTTC; v_call: TRBV5-1; d_call: NA; j_call: TRBJ2-7; clone_size: NA
cdr3_aa: CASSPDGDYTYEQYF; cdr3_nt: TGTGCCAGCAGTCCCGACGGGGACTATACCTACGAGCAGTACTTC; v_call: TRBV27; d_call: TRBD2; j_call: TRBJ2-7; clone_size: NA
cdr3_aa: CATSRDSSASSGNTIYF; cdr3_nt: TGTGCCACCAGCAGAGATTCGTCAGCTAGCTCTGGAAACACCATATATTTT; v_call: TRBV15; d_call: NA; j_call: TRBJ1-3; clone_size: NA
cdr3_aa: CASSTGTLTTGELFF; cdr3_nt: TGTGCCAGCAGTACCGGGACATTAACCACCGGGGAGCTGTTTTTT; v_call: TRBV5-4; d_call: NA; j_call: TRBJ2-2; clone_size: NA
cdr3_aa: CASSPGQTNTEAFF; cdr3_nt: TGTGCCAGTAGTCCGGGACAAACGAACACTGAAGCTTTCTTT; v_call: TRBV19; d_call: NA; j_call: TRBJ1-1; clone_size: NA
cdr3_aa: CASEQDRGGYGYTF; cdr3_nt: TGTGCCAGCGAACAGGACAGGGGAGGCTATGGCTACACCTTC; v_call: TRBV2; d_call: TRBD1; j_call: TRBJ1-2; clone_size: NA
cdr3_aa: CASNQVGGGTYEQYF; cdr3_nt: TGTGCCAGCAACCAAGTCGGCGGGGGGACCTACGAGCAGTACTTC; v_call: TRBV11-2; d_call: TRBD2; j_call: TRBJ2-7; clone_size: NA
cdr3_aa: CASGTTGDTEAFF; cdr3_nt: TGTGCCAGTGGTACCACGGGGGACACTGAAGCTTTCTTT; v_call: TRBV4-2; d_call: NA; j_call: TRBJ1-1; clone_size: NA
cdr3_aa: CAISAQGISNYGYTF; cdr3_nt: TGTGCCATCAGTGCCCAGGGGATCTCTAACTATGGCTACACCTTC; v_call: TRBV10-3; d_call: NA; j_call: TRBJ1-2; clone_size: NA
cdr3_aa: CASGFSGYGYTF; cdr3_nt: TGTGCTAGTGGTTTCTCAGGGTATGGCTACACCTTC; v_call: TRBV12-5; d_call: NA; j_call: TRBJ1-2; clone_size: NA
cdr3_aa: CASSPSSANPYEQYF; cdr3_nt: TGTGCCAGCAGTCCCTCTAGCGCGAACCCCTACGAGCAGTACTTC; v_call: TRBV2; d_call: NA; j_call: TRBJ2-7; clone_size: NA
cdr3_aa: CAWSRPGFTGGYTF; cdr3_nt: TGTGCCTGGAGTCGACCAGGGTTTACAGGAGGCTACACCTTC; v_call: TRBV30; d_call: NA; j_call: TRBJ1-2; clone_size: NA
cdr3_aa: CASSLVLGAGQPQHF; cdr3_nt: TGTGCCAGCAGCTTAGTATTAGGGGCTGGTCAGCCCCAGCATTTT; v_call: TRBV7-2; d_call: NA; j_call: TRBJ1-5; clone_size: NA
cdr3_aa: CASSQVQGAGYEQYF; cdr3_nt: TGCGCCAGCAGCCAAGTACAGGGGGCGGGGTACGAGCAGTACTTC; v_call: TRBV4-1; d_call: TRBD1; j_call: TRBJ2-7; clone_size: NA
cdr3_aa: CAWRMTSGYTF; cdr3_nt: TGTGCCTGGAGAATGACAAGTGGCTACACCTTC; v_call: TRBV30; d_call: NA; j_call: TRBJ1-2; clone_size: NA
cdr3_aa: CASSLVTGSSYNSPLHF; cdr3_nt: TGTGCCAGCAGCTTAGTCACGGGTAGCTCCTATAATTCACCCCTCCACTTT; v_call: TRBV7-2; d_call: NA; j_call: TRBJ1-6; clone_size: NA
cdr3_aa: CASSPQGTGAGEQYF; cdr3_nt: TGTGCCAGCAGCCCTCAAGGGACAGGGGCAGGGGAGCAGTACTTC; v_call: TRBV7-2; d_call: TRBD1; j_call: TRBJ2-7; clone_size: NA
cdr3_aa: CASSSGTPNGYTF; cdr3_nt: TGTGCCAGCAGCTCCGGGACTCCCAATGGCTACACCTTC; v_call: TRBV7-9; d_call: NA; j_call: TRBJ1-2; clone_size: few
cdr3_aa: CASSRSSAVSYEQYF; cdr3_nt: TGCGCCAGCAGCCGAAGCTCGGCGGTCAGCTACGAGCAGTACTTC; v_call: TRBV4-1; d_call: NA; j_call: TRBJ2-7; clone_size: NA
cdr3_aa: CASSRSTGTLGSPLHF; cdr3_nt: TGTGCCAGCAGCCGCTCTACAGGGACCCTAGGCTCACCCCTCCACTTT; v_call: TRBV16; d_call: NA; j_call: TRBJ1-6; clone_size: NA
cdr3_aa: CASNPGTGGIYGYTF; cdr3_nt: TGTGCCAGCAACCCCGGGACAGGGGGTATCTATGGCTACACCTTC; v_call: TRBV5-6; d_call: TRBD1; j_call: TRBJ1-2; clone_size: NA
cdr3_aa: CASSEPGQGFVSLHF; cdr3_nt: TGTGCCAGCAGTGAACCGGGACAGGGGTTCGTGTCCCTCCACTTT; v_call: TRBV2; d_call: TRBD1; j_call: TRBJ1-6; clone_size: NA
cdr3_aa: CASNLGGVFVSQPQHF; cdr3_nt: TGTGCCAGCAACTTGGGGGGGGTTTTTGTATCTCAGCCCCAGCATTTT; v_call: TRBV28; d_call: NA; j_call: TRBJ1-5; clone_size: few
cdr3_aa: CASSSVGRQPQHF; cdr3_nt: TGTGCCAGCAGCTCAGTGGGCCGCCAGCCCCAGCATTTT; v_call: TRBV6-5; d_call: NA; j_call: TRBJ1-5; clone_size: NA
cdr3_aa: CASSKVLGARTEAFF; cdr3_nt: TGTGCCAGTAGTAAAGTCCTGGGGGCGCGAACTGAAGCTTTCTTT; v_call: TRBV19; d_call: NA; j_call: TRBJ1-1; clone_size: NA
cdr3_aa: CASSGPGLAVWDEQYF; cdr3_nt: TGTGCCAGCAGTGGCCCGGGACTAGCGGTTTGGGACGAGCAGTACTTC; v_call: TRBV25-1; d_call: TRBD2; j_call: TRBJ2-7; clone_size: NA
cdr3_aa: CASSRGTEQLADEQFF; cdr3_nt: TGTGCCAGCAGCCGAGGGACAGAGCAGTTAGCGGATGAGCAGTTCTTC; v_call: TRBV7-9; d_call: NA; j_call: TRBJ2-1; clone_size: NA
cdr3_aa: CASRAPGTSGHEQYF; cdr3_nt: TGTGCCAGCAGGGCCCCCGGGACTAGCGGCCACGAGCAGTACTTC; v_call: TRBV6-5; d_call: TRBD2; j_call: TRBJ2-7; clone_size: once
cdr3_aa: CASSEGGTPHTGELFF; cdr3_nt: TGTGCCAGCAGCGAGGGGGGGACCCCCCACACCGGGGAGCTGTTTTTT; v_call: TRBV9; d_call: NA; j_call: TRBJ2-2; clone_size: once
cdr3_aa: CASSDSGESYNEQFF; cdr3_nt: TGCGCCAGCAGCGATAGCGGGGAGTCCTACAATGAGCAGTTCTTC; v_call: TRBV5-1; d_call: TRBD2; j_call: TRBJ2-1; clone_size: NA